Below, 2 T cell receptor beta chains from the same sample are listed, as sequenced in a study of blood T cell repertoires in COVID-19. TCRdb's copy holds only in-frame clones and misses some; the assay was immunoSEQ multiplex PCR. The sample has fewer than 350,000 clones, about 87% seen once. What was sequenced was peripheral blood. Every receptor here comes from a woman aged 25 to 45 with COVID-19, enrolled during active disease.

The gene calls are TRBV27 and TRBJ1-2; the D is unclear. V shed 3 bases and J shed 0 bases, with 8 bases lying between them. CDR1 MNHEY and CDR2 SMNVEV come from the germline V gene (reference sequence). This CDR3 region has 14 residues. The CDR3 is CASSFGGANYGYTF. The DNA for the CDR3 is TGTGCCAGCAGTTTCGGTGGAGCTAACTATGGCTACACCTTC.

The chain couples TRBV4-3 to TRBJ2-5, with D tentatively TRBD1 (6 bases). CDR1 and CDR2 (germline): LGHNA, YSLEER. Trimming removed 1 base from V and 3 bases from J, with 12 bases in between. This CDR3 region has 15 residues. CDR3 sequence: CASSQGTAWEETQYF. CDR3 nucleotide sequence: TGCGCCAGCAGCCAAGGGACAGCCTGGGAAGAGACCCAGTACTTC.